What follows are 20 T cell receptor beta chains derived from one specimen sequenced in a study of blood T cell repertoires in COVID-19. Measured with immunoSEQ multiplex PCR; TCRdb has only the in-frame clones, and not every one. The sample shows about 300,000 clones, 84% of them seen only once. The sample comprised peripheral blood. The receptors were sampled from a human donor with COVID-19, enrolled during active disease. The donor label of this sample is uncertain.

This chain joins TRBV28 and TRBJ2-5; D perhaps matches TRBD1 (5 bases). The V gene lost 5 bases and the J gene lost 3 bases, with 13 bases spanning the gap. The length of the CDR3 is 14 residues. Germline CDR1 is MDHEN and CDR2 is SYDVKM. The CDR3 DNA reads as TGTGCCAGCAGTCCCCGGGCAGGGAAAGAGACCCAGTACTTC. It codes for CASSPRAGKETQYF.

The V call is TRBV5-1, the J call TRBJ2-1, with TRBD2 matching 11 bases. Losses at the gene ends were 4 bases for V and 4 bases for J; bases not matched to a gene: 7. This CDR3 is 16 amino acids long. The germline CDR1 and CDR2 sequences are SGHRS and YFSETQ. CDR3 DNA sequence: TGCGCCAGCAGCGTGACTAGCGGGGCCGGGTACAATGAGCAGTTCTTC. Translation gives CASSVTSGAGYNEQFF.

The chain recombines TRBV28 with TRBJ2-5; tentatively, D is TRBD1 (6 bases). CDR3 length: 15 amino acids. From germline, CDR1 is MDHEN and CDR2 SYDVKM. V shed 1 base and J shed 2 bases, with 11 bases lying between them. CDR3 sequence reads: CASSLLSTGQETQYF. The CDR3 DNA is TGTGCCAGCAGTTTATTGTCGACAGGTCAAGAGACCCAGTACTTC.

The rearrangement joins TRBV27 to TRBJ1-1; no definite D call. The CDR3 extends over 14 amino acids. Trimming took 6 bases from V and 1 from J, leaving 12 bases between them. Germline CDR1 reads MNHEY; CDR2 reads SMNVEV (reference sequence). The CDR3 loop reads CASRLWSENTEAFF. The DNA for the CDR3 is TGTGCCAGCAGACTATGGTCGGAGAACACTGAAGCTTTCTTT.

This clone has just a few counts. The chain has TRBV5-6 and TRBJ1-5, with 8 bases matching TRBD1. V shed 1 base, J shed 2 bases, and the junction held 2 bases outside the gene matches. CDR3 length equals 15 residues. Germline V CDR1 and CDR2: SGHDT, YYEEEE. The CDR3 region is CASSLLDRGNQPQHF. The CDR3 coding sequence is TGTGCCAGCAGCTTGTTGGACAGGGGCAATCAGCCCCAGCATTTT.

The chain carries TRBV7-2 and TRBJ1-5, with D possibly matching TRBD1 (5 bases). The CDR3 runs 14 residues. The germline gives CDR1 SGHTA, CDR2 FQGNSA. Trimming left V 3 bases short and J 5 bases short, with 11 bases between. CDR3 amino acids: CASSLTGGDQPQHF. DNA of the CDR3: TGTGCCAGCAGCTTGACTGGGGGGGATCAGCCCCAGCATTTT.

The rearrangement links TRBV5-1 to TRBJ2-3; D gene uncertain. Trimming took off 1 base at V and 0 bases at J, with 9 bases between the two ends. Germline V gene data show CDR1 as SGHRS and CDR2 as YFSETQ. The CDR3 is 15 residues long. Here the CDR3 DNA reads TGCGCCAGCAGCTTGTTGGGCTCTAGCACAGATACGCAGTATTTT. Its translation: CASSLLGSSTDTQYF. Full variable domain (remainder filled in from reference TRBV5-1 and TRBJ2-3): KAGVTQTPRYLIKTRGQQVTLSCSPISGHRSVSWYQQTPGQGLQFLFEYFSETQRNKGNFPGRFSGRQFSNSRSEMNVSTLELGDSALYLCASSLLGSSTDTQYFGPGTRLTVL.

This chain joins TRBV6-5 and TRBJ1-2; 9 bases map to TRBD1. J gave up 8 bases and V 5 bases, and 12 bases lay outside the gene matches. This CDR3 is built from 15 residues. Germline CDR1 and CDR2: MNHEY and SVGAGI. The CDR3 DNA is TGTGCCAGCAGTCCTTCGGGACAGGGAGGGTACGGCTACACCTTC. Translated, it gives CASSPSGQGGYGYTF.

The chain joins TRBV15 to TRBJ2-3; 7 bases are shared with TRBD2. The CDR3 runs 16 residues. Trimming took 0 bases from V and 7 from J; bases not matched to a gene: 10. CDR1 LNHNV and CDR2 YYDKDF come from the germline V gene (reference sequence). The CDR3 DNA is TGTGCCACCAGCAGAGATCGGGTGGGAGGGCCAAATACGCAGTATTTT. Translation gives CATSRDRVGGPNTQYF.

This clone was seen more than once but under ten times. CDR3 sequence reads: CASRDRGTSPLHF. DNA of the CDR3: TGTGCCAGCCGAGACAGGGGGACTTCACCCCTCCACTTT. The rearrangement joins TRBV19 to TRBJ1-6; 9 bases agree with TRBD1. CDR1 and CDR2 from the germline V gene are LNHDA and SQIVND (reference sequence). CDR3 size: 13 residues. V gave up 9 bases and J gave up 9 bases; unmatched junction bases: 6.

The chain has TRBV28 and TRBJ1-1; D is ambiguous. V was shortened by 3 bases and J by 0 bases, with 11 bases between the two germline ends. In germline, CDR1 is MDHEN, CDR2 SYDVKM. This CDR3 is built from 15 residues. The CDR3 sequence: CASSFAPEVNTEAFF. CDR3 DNA: TGTGCCAGCAGTTTTGCACCGGAGGTGAACACTGAAGCTTTCTTT.

The CDR3 reads CASSLRVRAGGYTF. CDR3 bases: TGTGCCAGCAGCTTGCGGGTCAGGGCGGGAGGCTACACCTTC. J is TRBJ1-2 and V is TRBV5-6; TRBD1 might be the D (5 bases). The CDR3 loop spans 14 amino acids. Per the germline V gene, CDR1 is SGHDT and CDR2 is YYEEEE. V was trimmed by 1 base and J by 8 bases, leaving 15 bases between them.

This clone was seen a handful of times. CDR3 nucleotide sequence: TGTGCTAGTGGTTTGGACCAATCTCTTGACTGGGTGGGGGAGCTGTTTTTT. Translated, it gives CASGLDQSLDWVGELFF. The chain is built from TRBV12-5 and TRBJ2-2; D is undetermined. V was trimmed by 1 base and J by 8 bases, leaving 20 bases between them. Per germline, CDR1 LGHNT and CDR2 FRNRAP. The CDR3 has 17 amino acids.

The V call is TRBV7-9, the J call TRBJ1-5; 7 positions match TRBD1. The V segment lost 5 bases and the J segment 10 bases; nucleotides outside the gene matches: 8. The CDR3 runs to 13 residues. Germline V CDR1 and CDR2: SEHNR, FQNEAQ (reference sequence). The CDR3 sequence: CASSQQGTGPQHF. The DNA for the CDR3 is TGTGCCAGCAGCCAACAGGGGACTGGTCCCCAGCATTTT.

This chain connects TRBV27 to TRBJ2-1, with TRBD2 identical over 7 bases. The V gene end was trimmed by 2 bases and the J gene end by 4 bases; junction bases not matched to a gene: 14. This CDR3 is 18 amino acids long. Looked up from germline, CDR1 is MNHEY and CDR2 is SMNVEV (reference sequence). CDR3 coding DNA: TGTGCCAGCAGTTTAGGGCTAGCGGCCGCGACGATTTACAATGAGCAGTTCTTC. The encoded protein is CASSLGLAAATIYNEQFF.

This clone was recorded once. The chain couples TRBV28 to TRBJ1-2; 7 nucleotides agree with TRBD1. Per the germline V gene, CDR1 is MDHEN and CDR2 is SYDVKM. Trimming cost V 5 bases and J 5 bases; bases outside gene matches: 11. The CDR3 extends over 15 amino acids. CDR3 protein: CASSEERDSPYGYTF. The CDR3 coding sequence is TGTGCCAGCAGTGAAGAACGGGACAGCCCTTATGGCTACACCTTC.

V is TRBV27 and J is TRBJ2-3; 8 bases line up with TRBD2. Per the germline V gene, CDR1 is MNHEY and CDR2 is SMNVEV (reference sequence). This CDR3 comprises 16 residues. Trimming at V came to 6 bases and at J to 1 base, leaving 9 bases not matched to a gene. CDR3 amino acids: CASSSLKTSGTDTQYF. The CDR3 nucleotides read TGTGCCAGCAGCTCCTTGAAGACTAGCGGCACAGATACGCAGTATTTT.

The V and J genes are TRBV6-2 or TRBV6-3 and TRBJ2-2; 8 bases agree with TRBD2. V lost 2 bases and J lost 1; bases outside the gene matches: 9. Germline V lookup: CDR1 MNHEY, CDR2 SVGEGT. The CDR3 is made up of 18 amino acids. As DNA, the CDR3 is TGTGCCAGCAGTTACGTGACTGGTGCGGGAGGGAACACCGGGGAGCTGTTTTTT. Protein sequence: CASSYVTGAGGNTGELFF.

This rearrangement joins TRBV11-2 to TRBJ1-1; no reliable D call. Germline V gene data show CDR1 as SGHAT and CDR2 as FQNNGV. V lost 3 bases to trimming and J lost 2 bases, with 10 bases between them. This CDR3 has 14 residues. This chain's CDR3 is CASSFQRSNTEAFF. Here the CDR3 DNA reads TGTGCCAGCAGCTTTCAGAGGAGCAACACTGAAGCTTTCTTT.

This rearrangement joins TRBV19 to TRBJ1-4; no reliable D call. Germline CDR1 LNHDA, CDR2 SQIVND (reference sequence). V was cut by 6 bases and J by 0 bases, with 14 bases left in between. The CDR3 is made up of 16 amino acids. In DNA form, the CDR3 reads TGTGCCAGTAGCACTCCGGGAGGCGCAACTAATGAAAAACTGTTTTTT. This codes for CASSTPGGATNEKLFF.